Below are 8 T cell receptor beta chains sequenced from a single sample in a study of regulatory T cells in long-lasting Graves disease (dated by TCRdb to the early 2020s). To prepare the library, multiplex PCR was applied. Sequenced using an Illumina HiSeq 4000. To build TCR beta libraries, CDR3 regions were amplified by Arm-PCR using iRepertoire HTBI primers. The public reads were reprocessed in TCRdb via fastp at Q25 and MiXCR, keeping in-frame beta chains. Rows are unified per CDR3 protein, each entry keeping the most common DNA and genes. The sample yields roughly 400,000 distinct CDR3 sequences; roughly 23% were counted once. In total, the top ten clones hold more than 13% of the sample. Taken with the paper, the label for time point translates to: persistent/refractory GD, antithyroid drugs over 5 years with positive TRAb. For both TCR sequencing and RNA sequencing, RNA was extracted from PBMCs using TRIzol.

Sequencing used peripheral blood mononuclear cells (PBMCs), obtained when the disease was refractory, from a patient treated with antithyroid drugs. These receptors all stem from a female donor with Graves disease.

This clonotype was recorded many times. V and J are TRBV6-1 and TRBJ1-2; TRBD1 aligns across 7 bases. This CDR3 comprises 14 residues. Germline loops: CDR1 MNHNS, CDR2 SASEGT. The V segment lost 0 bases and the J segment 4 bases; nucleotides outside the gene matches: 2. The CDR3 sequence is CASSEAGTAYGYTF. The CDR3 coding sequence is TGTGCCAGCAGTGAAGCGGGGACAGCCTATGGCTACACCTTC.

This clonotype occurred many times. J is TRBJ2-5 and V is TRBV3-1, with D unresolved. The CDR3 is 15 residues long. CDR1 LGHDT and CDR2 YNNKEL come from the germline V gene (reference sequence). The V and J ends lost 3 bases and 5 bases respectively, with 16 bases between them. CDR3 DNA sequence: TGTGCCAGCAGCCACGGTCAGCGAATGGGTGAGACCCAGTACTTC. It encodes CASSHGQRMGETQYF.

This clonotype was seen just once. A much larger clone is a single base away; this may be a read error. The genes are TRBV7-2 and TRBJ2-7; D gene unclear. The CDR3 spans 16 residues. Germline V gene lookup returns CDR1 SGHTA and CDR2 FQGNSA. The CDR3 DNA follows: TGTGCCAGCAACTTAGGGCCCAGCGAGAGTGATAACGAGCAGTACTTC. This codes for CASNLGPSESDNEQYF.

The chain has TRBV20-1 and TRBJ2-3; the match to TRBD1 covers 10 bases. This CDR3 spans 14 amino acids. The ends lost 5 bases at V and 6 bases at J; junction bases unmatched: 8. Germline CDR1 reads DFQATT; CDR2 reads SNEGSKA (reference sequence). The CDR3 DNA is TGCAGTGCTCTCCGGGACAGGGGTCAGGATACGCAGTATTTT. It yields the protein CSALRDRGQDTQYF.

This clonotype was seen more than once but under ten times. The chain couples TRBV2 to TRBJ2-3; 13 nucleotides align to TRBD2. This CDR3 comprises 16 residues. The junction had 3 bases not matched to a gene; V was cut back by 4 bases and J by 2 bases. Germline CDR1 is SNHLY and CDR2 is FYNNEI. The CDR3 spells CASSAGLAGITDTQYF. DNA for the CDR3: TGTGCCAGCAGTGCGGGACTAGCGGGAATCACAGATACGCAGTATTTT.

The V call is TRBV6-2 or TRBV6-3, the J call TRBJ1-5; TRBD1 matches at 7 bases. V dropped 2 bases and J dropped 7; count of bases not matched to a gene: 14. Germline CDR1 is MNHEY and CDR2 is SVGEGT. The CDR3 runs to 17 residues. The CDR3 loop reads CASSYGPGQKSGQPQHF. The DNA of the CDR3 is TGTGCCAGCAGTTACGGCCCGGGACAGAAATCGGGACAGCCCCAGCATTTT.

At least ten counts were recorded for this clonotype. This rearrangement joins TRBV19 to TRBJ2-2; 7 positions match TRBD1. After removal of 7 bases from V and 2 bases from J, the junction contained 10 bases not matched to a gene. This CDR3 is built from 16 residues. Germline CDR1 reads LNHDA; CDR2 reads SQIVND (reference sequence). The CDR3 sequence: CASNPVGDSNTGELFF. The CDR3 nucleotides are TGTGCCAGTAATCCCGTAGGGGACAGTAACACCGGGGAGCTGTTTTTT.

The sample holds many counts of this clonotype. The chain employs TRBV28 and TRBJ2-7; weak D call: TRBD2 (6 bases). The CDR3 runs 15 residues. CDR1 and CDR2 from the germline V gene are MDHEN and SYDVKM. Deletions cut 2 bases from V and 1 base from J, with 12 bases between. The DNA of the CDR3 is TGTGCCAGCAGTTTAACGGGAGCCTTGTCCTACGAGCAGTACTTC. Encoded protein: CASSLTGALSYEQYF.